Presented here are 17 T cell receptor beta chains from one specimen sequenced in a study of T cell clonality in common variable immunodeficiency (dated by TCRdb to about 2015). Library generation was performed with the immunoSEQ multiplex PCR assay. TCRdb re-hosts the immuneACCESS table, in-frame sequences only. Its copies lack some clones; in the studies checked, an unresolved V gene accounts for under half of them, and the cause for the rest is not known. Across this sample, about 40,000 clones were tabulated and none appeared just once. The top ten clones comprise under 1.5% of the sample. Sequenced material: peripheral blood mononuclear cells. Every receptor here comes from a person aged 18 to 75 in good health.

This clone was picked up a small number of times. The sequenced fragment ends 3 residues before the CDR3 boundary, so the rest is inferred from the germline J gene. The chain recombines TRBV5-1 with TRBJ2-3, with TRBD1 matching 8 bases. CDR3 size: 16 residues. Germline values: CDR1 SGHRS, CDR2 YFSETQ. After removal of 0 bases from V and 4 bases from J, the junction contained 7 bases not matched to a gene. CDR3 loop: CASSLAGQGGPDTQYF. The CDR3 DNA, read in part, is TGCGCCAGCAGCTTGGCCGGACAGGGTGGGCCAGATACG.

In its sample, this clone was seen many times. Incomplete CDR3 DNA: TGTGCCAGCAGTGACTCTAAGGGGGGGGAGGGAGACTACGAG. Its protein product is CASSDSKGGEGDYE. The CDR3 in full is CASSDSKGGEGDYEQYF. The chain recombines TRBV6-4 with TRBJ2-7; D might be TRBD2 (7 bases). The sequence runs out 3 residues before the end of the CDR3; the remainder is reconstructed from the germline J gene. V shed 0 bases and J shed 3 bases, with 18 bases lying between them. Germline loops: CDR1 MRHNA, CDR2 SNTAGT. The CDR3 runs 17 residues.

In its sample, this clone was seen a few times. The read ends 3 residues early relative to the CDR3; the germline J gene fills the gap. V gene TRBV20-1 combines with J gene TRBJ1-1, with 9 bases that match TRBD1. In germline, CDR1 is DFQATT, CDR2 SNEGSKA (reference sequence). CDR3 length: 15 residues. Germline trimming cut 8 bases from V and 5 bases from J; bases unmatched to any gene: 15. Here the CDR3 reads CSPFNERQGVTEAFF. The part of the CDR3 DNA that was read is TGCAGTCCATTTAACGAAAGACAGGGGGTAACTGAA.

At least ten counts were recorded for this clone. With the read ending 3 residues before the CDR3 end, the germline J gene is used to fill in that end. The chain has TRBV7-9 and TRBJ2-7; D unclear. Germline V gene sequence: CDR1 SEHNR, CDR2 FQNEAQ (reference sequence). The CDR3 is 12 residues long. V was clipped by 5 bases and J by 1 base, with 6 bases between them. The DNA read from the CDR3 is TGTGCCAGCAGCACAAATTCCTACGAG. Translating it yields CASSTNSYE. The CDR3 as a whole reads CASSTNSYEQYF.

This clone appeared many times. The missing CDR3 end, 3 residues past where the read stops, is filled in from the germline J gene. The chain links TRBV29-1 to TRBJ2-1; TRBD1 agrees at 7 bases. This CDR3 comprises 12 residues. The J segment lost 9 bases and the V segment lost 7 bases, leaving 9 bases of the junction unmatched. Germline V gene lookup returns CDR1 SQVTM and CDR2 ANQGSEA. CDR3 DNA, as far as it was read: TGCAGCGCCAAGACAGGGCTGAGTGAG. Its translation: CSAKTGLSE. In full, the CDR3 reads CSAKTGLSEQFF.

There are many counts of this clone. Read data end 3 residues before the CDR3 end; the end is taken from the germline J gene. This chain uses TRBV18 with TRBJ2-5; 8 nucleotides line up with TRBD2. In germline, CDR1 is KGHSH, CDR2 LQKENI. The CDR3 has 15 amino acids. J was trimmed by 3 bases and V by 3 bases; bases with no gene match: 6. CDR3 bases read: TGTGCCAGCTCACCCCAACTAGCGGCAAAAGAGACC. This sequence encodes CASSPQLAAKET. The CDR3 in its entirety is CASSPQLAAKETQYF.

This clone was counted many times. The read gets to within 3 residues of the CDR3 end, and the germline J gene fills in the rest. The chain has TRBV7-3 and TRBJ2-1; 7 bases agree with TRBD2. The CDR3 is 14 residues long. CDR1 is SGHTA, CDR2 FQGTGA, per germline. Trimming removed 2 bases from V and 9 bases from J; junction bases left unmatched: 7. The CDR3 sequence: CASSLAGAPGEQFF. The CDR3 DNA, read in part, is TGTGCCAGCAGCTTAGCGGGAGCGCCGGGTGAG.

About this clone itself: The CDR3 is cut off 3 residues early in the read; its end comes from the germline J gene. The chain joins TRBV6-9 to TRBJ2-7; weak D call: TRBD2 (7 bases). Germline values: CDR1 MNHGY, CDR2 SVAAGI. The CDR3 runs to 12 residues. V gave up 9 bases and J gave up 2 bases, with 11 bases separating them. CDR3 bases read: TGTGCCAGAGGGGGGGGTGCCTACGAG. Amino acids: CARGGGAYE. The full CDR3 is CARGGGAYEQYF.

The table lists this clone with many counts. The CDR3 DNA, read in part, is TGTGCCAGCAGCTTAGCGGGAGGGTCGGAGACC. Its protein is CASSLAGGSET. The whole CDR3 region reads CASSLAGGSETQYF. The gene calls are TRBV7-3 and TRBJ2-5; the match to TRBD2 covers 9 bases. The read gets to within 3 residues of the CDR3 end, and the germline J gene fills in the rest. Germline loops: CDR1 SGHTA, CDR2 FQGTGA. This CDR3 contains 14 residues. V lost 2 bases, J lost 5 bases, and 3 bases stayed unmatched.

In its sample, this clone was seen many times. The sequenced fragment ends 3 residues before the CDR3 boundary, so the rest is inferred from the germline J gene. The chain uses TRBV5-4 and TRBJ2-5; D may be TRBD2 (5 bases). Germline values: CDR1 SGHNT, CDR2 YYREEE (reference sequence). The CDR3 is 14 residues long. V lost 3 bases and J 4 bases, leaving 13 bases between the germline ends. The CDR3 DNA, read in part, is TGTGCCAGCAGCTCGAGGGTAGAGGGAGAGACC. It translates to CASSSRVEGET. The CDR3 in its entirety is CASSSRVEGETQYF.

This clone was seen repeatedly, ten times or more. Coverage ceases 3 residues before the CDR3 finishes, and the germline J gene fills in the end. This chain joins TRBV5-1 and TRBJ2-7; D gene unclear. This CDR3 comprises 16 residues. The V end was cut by 0 bases, the J end by 3 bases, with 16 bases between. Germline V CDR1 and CDR2: SGHRS, YFSETQ. CDR3 protein: CASSLEGLFGYYEQYF. CDR3 DNA, as far as it was read: TGCGCCAGCAGCTTGGAGGGTCTGTTCGGCTACTACGAG.

This clone was picked up a small number of times. Coverage ceases 3 residues before the CDR3 finishes, and the germline J gene fills in the end. V and J are TRBV7-8 and TRBJ2-2, with D tentatively TRBD1 (5 bases). Per germline, CDR1 SGHVS and CDR2 FQNEAQ. This CDR3 contains 14 residues. The covered CDR3 bases are TGTGCCAGCAGCTCGACAGAGAGAAATGAAAAG. Translation: CASSSTERNEK. The whole CDR3 is CASSSTERNEKLFF.

This clone showed up many times. The CDR3 extends 3 residues past the end of the read, so its final part is completed from the germline J gene. J is TRBJ2-2 and V is TRBV5-1, with 7 nucleotides matching TRBD1. V lost 2 bases and J lost 6; bases outside the gene matches: 13. The CDR3 length is 17 residues. Germline lookup yields CDR1 SGHRS and CDR2 YFSETQ. The CDR3 sequence: CASSFSMRQGRAGELFF. The DNA read from the CDR3 is TGCGCCAGCAGCTTCAGTATGAGACAGGGACGTGCCGGGGAG.

This clone was picked up many times. The CDR3 loop is CASSEAGRETDTQYF. The part of the CDR3 DNA that was read is TGTGCCAGCAGTGAAGCGGGCAGGGAGACAGATACG. The genes are TRBV6-1 and TRBJ2-3; either TRBD1 or TRBD2 may fit D (5 bases each). The read is 3 residues too short to cover the CDR3 end, so that end is filled in from the germline J gene. Germline CDR1 reads MNHNS; CDR2 reads SASEGT. Trimming shortened V by 0 bases and J by 3 bases, and 10 bases separated the two germline ends. The CDR3 length is 15 residues.

This clone was recorded at least ten times. CDR3 bases read: TGTGCCAGCAGCTTAGCCAGGGAAGTTCTCGTTTCACCC. Protein product: CASSLAREVLVSP. The CDR3 in its entirety is CASSLAREVLVSPLHF. This chain joins TRBV7-8 and TRBJ1-6; a weak D match, TRBD1 (5 bases). The read ends 3 residues early relative to the CDR3; the germline J gene fills the gap. The CDR3 extends over 16 amino acids. Germline V lookup: CDR1 SGHVS, CDR2 FQNEAQ. V was clipped by 0 bases and J by 9 bases, with 15 bases between them.

This clone appeared many times. The DNA ends 3 residues before the CDR3 does, and the rest of the CDR3 is filled in from the germline J gene. The chain employs TRBV20-1 and TRBJ1-6; no clear D gene. CDR1 is DFQATT, CDR2 SNEGSKA, per germline (reference sequence). The CDR3 sequence is 12 residues long. CDR3 sequence: CSARGGSFPLHF. The sequenced CDR3 bases are TGCAGTGCTAGAGGCGGAAGTTTTCCC.

This clone was detected many times. The read is 3 residues too short to cover the CDR3 end, so that end is filled in from the germline J gene. The J gene is TRBJ1-2, the V gene TRBV5-1; D unresolved. The CDR3 has 14 residues. CDR1 is SGHRS and CDR2 is YFSETQ in the germline V gene. V was pared by 0 bases and J by 4 bases, with 10 bases between. The CDR3 protein is CASSLGQVSYGYTF. The sequenced CDR3 bases are TGCGCCAGCAGCTTGGGTCAGGTCAGCTATGGC.